This TCR beta chain was identified in a study of blood T cells in healthy people across ages. Study-level findings and limits: Per million T cells, TCR beta diversity dropped roughly linearly as age increased.

Turning to this clonotype: Its antigen remains unidentified.

CDR3 length: 17 residues. The germline V and J ends were trimmed by 0 bases and 1 base, with 15 bases remaining between them. Germline V CDR1 and CDR2: PRHDT, FYEKMQ (reference sequence). With a J-beta primer mix and a sample-barcoded 5' primer, a second PCR ran roughly 6 to 11 cycles. TCRdb used MiXCR to reprocess the 5' RACE reads, holding one entry per CDR3 protein. Of about 600,000 distinct CDR3 sequences in the sample, roughly 43% were seen once. This chain connects TRBV13 to TRBJ2-5; D may be TRBD1 or TRBD2 (5 bases each). The sequence came from a man aged 80 or over in good health. Sample: blood. The CDR3 DNA follows: TGTGCCAGCAGCTTAGGCGGGTGGGGGAGCCTCCAAGAGACCCAGTACTTC. Translating it yields CASSLGGWGSLQETQYF.